This T cell receptor (beta chain) was recorded in a study of cytomegalovirus exposure and HLA in healthy donors. The PCR used 60 Vbeta and 13 Jbeta primers. TCRdb's table, derived via immunoSEQ multiplex PCR, lists solely in-frame clones and lacks some. The sample holds approximately 150,000 clones. The specimen was PBMCs. The source of this sequence is a woman aged 50 to 65 in good health and CMV-seronegative.

CDR3: CASSIDYIGNSYEQYF. For the CDR3, the DNA is TGTGCCAGTAGTATAGATTATATCGGGAACTCCTACGAGCAGTACTTC. The genes are TRBV19 and TRBJ2-7; D is perhaps TRBD2 (5 bases). V lost 0 bases to trimming and J lost 0 bases, with 12 bases between them. The CDR3 sequence is 16 residues long. CDR1 is LNHDA, CDR2 SQIVND, per germline (reference sequence).